Sequencing of this T cell receptor beta chain was carried out in a study of T cells in localized non-small cell lung cancer. Study-wide points: Adjacent uninvolved lung tissue had the highest T cell clonality, exceeding tumor. Heterogeneity within the tumor remains possible, as just one region underwent sequencing. Higher blood T cell density went with longer overall survival. Out of the top 100 tumor clones, a median about 58 were seen in adjacent lung.

A note on this clone: The antigen is unknown.

V lost 3 bases and J lost 4, with 16 bases in between. Germline loops: CDR1 SNHLY, CDR2 FYNNEI. This CDR3 is built from 15 residues. The repertoire was sequenced with immunoSEQ multiplex PCR; TCRdb's copy has only in-frame clones and lacks some. The data hold about 40,000 clones, with about 76% observed a single time. The sample here was peripheral blood mononuclear cells, taken before any cancer treatment. The chain couples TRBV2 to TRBJ2-7; D might be TRBD2 (6 bases). This sequence originates from a male donor at least 60 years old with stage II lung adenocarcinoma. DNA for the CDR3: TGTGCCAGCAGTGATGTAGCGGCAGGGTCATACGAGCAGTACTTC. Its protein product is CASSDVAAGSYEQYF.